This T cell receptor (beta chain) was retrieved from a study of identical twins (dated by TCRdb to the mid-2010s). Background on the whole study: To test whether fetal clonotypes persist, the study used deep sequencing on TCR alpha and beta repertoires from monozygotic twins, unrelated adults of various ages, and cord blood. To rule out contamination, the twin experiments were replicated at different times with different library preparation protocols. Results and caveats for the whole study, not just this receptor: Abundant cord blood beta clonotypes carried fewer insertions; young adult naive repertoires showed a weaker similar trend, while memory repertoires showed none. Zero-insertion analyses could be partly confounded by invariant T cells such as MAIT and iNKT, though diverse VJ usage argued against such confounding for most clonotypes. Because the same donors could not be followed over many years, conclusions were based on cross-sectional statistical analysis. Out-of-frame TCR alpha sharing in monozygotic twins was systematically underestimated by recombination models, whereas sharing between unrelated individuals was in agreement with the recombination models. A weaker excess of twin sharing was found in beta out-of-frame sequences because the signal-to-noise ratio was lowered by fewer shared sequences. Compared with coincidental sharing between unrelated individuals, out-of-frame TCR alpha sequences shared between twins showed an excess of sequences with low generation probability.

Libraries came from 5' RACE. The data were produced on an Illumina HiSeq 2000. A universal primer binding site was added through template switching, and the final cDNA carried a unique molecular identifier so that TCR cDNA molecules could be counted accurately. First-strand cDNA for TCR alpha and beta chains was synthesized from specific primers in the conserved constant-segment region. To control for contamination, every cDNA library carried two barcodes: a SMART-Mk sample barcode plus Illumina barcodes. TruSeq adapter sequences along with Illumina sample barcodes were introduced in two successive PCR steps. The Illumina HiSeq platform was used with custom primers to sequence TCR alpha and beta cDNA libraries. Per the source publication's procedure: MiGEC processed the raw reads to extract unique molecular identifiers, while MiXCR was used to determine the CDR3 positions. For each individual, recombination models were inferred using an EM algorithm with the repgenHMM and IGoR tools. The analysis of shared clonotypes was done with the tcR package in R, with sharing normalized by the product of cloneset sizes. To study raw recombination without the effects of thymic and clonal selection, out-of-frame nonproductive sequences were analyzed. The raw public data were reprocessed by TCRdb itself: fastp quality trimming at Q25, MiXCR clonotype calling, in-frame beta chains only. Rows are combined by CDR3 protein, so each entry shows the most common genes and DNA. These V and J calls originate from TCRdb's pipeline instead of the authors' own analysis. The sample records around 280,000 distinct CDR3 sequences, about 8.1% of which are singletons. The ten largest clonotypes hold 2.1% of the sample.

Every donor was a healthy Caucasian. Three pairs of female monozygotic twins, all aged about 18 to 30 years, made up the twin cohort. Using Miltenyi CD45RO+ enrichment and human naive T-cell isolation kits, memory (CD45RO+) and naive T cells were isolated from PBMC. At least ten counts were recorded for this clonotype. The clone's antigen remains unknown. No much larger clone exists at a distance of one base, and base qualities are not known. This same sample was also part of a study on yellow fever vaccine responses in identical twins. The second publication reports: The authors reported that the T cell response to vaccination in identical twins appeared partly convergent and partly personalized. In the study, vaccine-responding T cell clones were precisely tracked in identical twins.

The sequence derives from a woman aged 18-29 years in good health. The sample comprised memory (CD45RO+) T cells sorted from blood. This specimen's cell subset or site label, interpreted: CD45RO+ enriched T cells.

This receptor has the CDR3 CASSQVQESNQPQHF. The bases read TGCGCCAGCAGCCAAGTGCAGGAGAGCAATCAGCCCCAGCATTTT. This chain is built from TRBV4-1 and TRBJ1-5; no D gene can be assigned with confidence. The germline V gene gives CDR1 as MGHRA and CDR2 as YSYEKL. Cut back by 1 base and 1 base, the V and J ends lie 8 bases apart. The CDR3 sequence holds 15 residues, the cysteine and phenylalanine included. Only the CDR3 part of the read is kept: 45 bases, read in frame from the first base.